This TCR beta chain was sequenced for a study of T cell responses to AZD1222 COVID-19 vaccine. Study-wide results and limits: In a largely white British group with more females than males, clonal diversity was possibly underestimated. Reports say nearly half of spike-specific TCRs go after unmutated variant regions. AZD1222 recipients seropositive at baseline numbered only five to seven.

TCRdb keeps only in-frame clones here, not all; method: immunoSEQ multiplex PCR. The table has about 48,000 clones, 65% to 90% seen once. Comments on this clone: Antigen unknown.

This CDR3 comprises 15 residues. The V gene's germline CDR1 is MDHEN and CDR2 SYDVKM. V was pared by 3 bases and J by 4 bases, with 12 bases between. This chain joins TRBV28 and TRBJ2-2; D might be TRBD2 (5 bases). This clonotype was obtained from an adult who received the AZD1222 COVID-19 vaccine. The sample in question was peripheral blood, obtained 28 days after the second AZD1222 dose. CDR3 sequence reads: CASSLEAPRTGELFF. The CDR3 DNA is TGTGCCAGCAGTTTGGAGGCCCCCCGCACCGGGGAGCTGTTTTTT.